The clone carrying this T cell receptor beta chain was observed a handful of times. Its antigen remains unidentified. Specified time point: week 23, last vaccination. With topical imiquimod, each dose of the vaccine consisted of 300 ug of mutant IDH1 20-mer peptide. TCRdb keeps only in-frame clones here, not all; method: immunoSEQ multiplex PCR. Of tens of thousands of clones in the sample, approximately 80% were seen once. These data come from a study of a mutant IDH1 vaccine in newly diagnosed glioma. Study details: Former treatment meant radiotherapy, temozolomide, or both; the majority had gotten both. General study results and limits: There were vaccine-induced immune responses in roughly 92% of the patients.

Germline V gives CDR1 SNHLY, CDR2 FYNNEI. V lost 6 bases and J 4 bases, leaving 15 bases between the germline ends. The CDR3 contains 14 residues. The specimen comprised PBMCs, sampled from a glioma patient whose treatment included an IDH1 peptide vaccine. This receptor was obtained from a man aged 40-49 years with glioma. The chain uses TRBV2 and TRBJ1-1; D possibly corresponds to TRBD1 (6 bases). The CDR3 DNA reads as TGTGCCAGCAGGCCTCTAGGGGGGGGCACTGAAGCTTTCTTT. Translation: CASRPLGGGTEAFF. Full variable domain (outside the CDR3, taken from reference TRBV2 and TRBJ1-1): EPEVTQTPSHQVTQMGQEVILRCVPISNHLYFYWYRQILGQKVEFLVSFYNNEISEKSEIFDDQFSVERPDGSNFTLKIRSTKLEDSAMYFCASRPLGGGTEAFFGQGTRLTVV.